The following is a T cell receptor (beta chain) sequence with its context. The antigen remains unidentified. Produced via immunoSEQ multiplex PCR; TCRdb's table is partial and in-frame only. The data show around 650,000 clones, with roughly 95% seen just once and less than 0.13% held by the top ten. This CDR3 contains 13 residues. In germline, CDR1 is SGHRS, CDR2 YFSETQ. V lost 0 bases to trimming and J lost 3 bases, with 6 bases between them. The data originate from a study of shared clonotypes between healthy human individuals. CD45RO-negative, CCR7-selected cells formed the naive CD8 fraction, which excluded terminally differentiated effector memory CD45RA+ cells. Study observations and caveats: The donor pool, a small one, limited the genetic and exposure-history diversity represented.

This sequence joins TRBV5-1 and TRBJ1-2; no clear D. Material for sequencing was naive CD8+ T cells sorted from blood. The TCR was taken from a woman aged 25-40 years in good health. CDR3: CASSLELDYGYTF. The CDR3, as DNA: TGCGCCAGCAGCTTGGAACTCGACTATGGCTACACCTTC.